This T cell receptor (beta chain) was profiled in a study of high-grade serous ovarian cancer treatment subgroups. Assay: immunoSEQ multiplex PCR; the TCRdb copy retains only in-frame clones and omits some. The table lists 30,000 or so clones, roughly four fifths of them singletons, with 2.1% in the top ten. Tumor samples were taken before definitive surgery or chemotherapy. The sequenced sample was tumor tissue. The receptor's source is a human donor with high-grade serous ovarian cancer.

CDR3 nucleotides: TGTGCCAGTAGTATCGGCTGGTCAGGCACTGAAGCTTTCTTT. As protein: CASSIGWSGTEAFF. V usage is TRBV19 and J usage is TRBJ1-1; D not resolved. The CDR3 length is 14 residues. With 3 bases removed from V and 4 bases from J, the gap between germline ends came to 12 bases. Germline V gives CDR1 LNHDA, CDR2 SQIVND (reference sequence).